This T cell receptor (beta chain) was documented in a study of beta chain features in type 1 diabetes. The wider study: Regarding age, gender and cell yields, patients proved similar to healthy donors.

The authors sorted CD4+ naive, central memory, regulatory and stem cell-like memory cells via CD45RO/CCR7/CD25/CD127/CD95/CD27. Of note for this clone: Its antigen is as yet unknown.

Findings and caveats of the study: PCR may have favored shorter templates equally in patients and controls. More deletions and fewer insertions at VDJ junctions were seen in type 1 diabetes patients. Shortening of TCRB CDR3s, moderate but significant, appeared in all four CD4+ subsets of Type 1 diabetes patients.

Reverse transcription of all isolated RNA meant that expressed TCRB transcripts were sequenced. The repertoire was sequenced with immunoSEQ multiplex PCR; TCRdb's copy has only in-frame clones and lacks some. The sample lists 310,000 or so clones; roughly a tenth were seen once. This CDR3 is built from 14 residues. Germline lookup yields CDR1 SGHTA and CDR2 FQGNSA. The germline V and J ends were trimmed by 5 bases and 3 bases, with 14 bases remaining between them. The chain links TRBV7-2 to TRBJ2-7; possible D gene TRBD2, 6 bases. The TCR was taken from a man aged 25 to 40 with type 1 diabetes. Sequenced material: central memory CD4+ T cells from blood. The CDR3 sequence is CASSRSGGDYEQYF. The CDR3 nucleotides read TGTGCCAGCAGCCGATCCGGGGGAGACTACGAGCAGTACTTC.